Presented here are 26 T cell receptor beta chains from one specimen sequenced in a study of OX40 agonist ivuxolimab in advanced cancers. The method was the immunoSEQ multiplex PCR assay. What TCRdb holds here is the immuneACCESS table cut down to in-frame rearrangements. Part of the clones is not present; checked against another copy, under half of the missing clones reflect an unresolved V gene, and the others are unexplained. Recorded for this sample are about 38,000 clones; around 86% of them occurred a single time. The ten most abundant clones make up approximately 32% of the sample. Here the sequenced sample was CD4+ or CD8+ T cells sorted from blood, taken in a trial of the OX40 agonist ivuxolimab. The source is an adult with an advanced solid tumor such as melanoma, head and neck, liver or kidney cancer.

The rearrangement links TRBV29-1 to TRBJ2-7; 11 bases are shared with TRBD2. Germline-derived CDR1 and CDR2 are SQVTM and ANQGSEA. V gave up 4 bases and J gave up 1 base; unmatched junction bases: 3. This CDR3 region has 14 residues. Here the CDR3 reads CSVGPSGRSYEQYF. The CDR3, as DNA: TGCAGCGTTGGCCCTAGCGGGAGGTCCTACGAGCAGTACTTC.

The genes are TRBV5-1 and TRBJ1-5; TRBD1 aligns across 8 bases. Germline assignment: CDR1 SGHRS and CDR2 YFSETQ. V was clipped by 4 bases and J by 2 bases; unmatched bases: 17. The CDR3 has 19 residues. CDR3: CASSIHPRTGKGGNQPQHF. The CDR3 DNA sequence: TGCGCCAGCAGCATACACCCCCGGACAGGGAAGGGCGGCAATCAGCCCCAGCATTTT. Together with reference TRBV5-1 and TRBJ1-5, the CDR3 gives the full variable domain: KAGVTQTPRYLIKTRGQQVTLSCSPISGHRSVSWYQQTPGQGLQFLFEYFSETQRNKGNFPGRFSGRQFSNSRSEMNVSTLELGDSALYLCASSIHPRTGKGGNQPQHFGDGTRLSIL.

The genes are TRBV28 and TRBJ2-3; 8 positions match TRBD2. The CDR3 covers 17 residues. Per germline, CDR1 MDHEN and CDR2 SYDVKM. J was trimmed by 5 bases and V by 3 bases; bases with no gene match: 13. CDR3 amino acids: CASSFLMKAGEGDTQYF. The CDR3 coding sequence is TGTGCCAGCAGTTTTCTCATGAAAGCGGGGGAGGGAGATACGCAGTATTTT.

This chain joins TRBV14 and TRBJ2-7; TRBD2 is a possible D gene (6 bases). V lost 4 bases and J 4 bases, leaving 11 bases between the germline ends. The CDR3 contains 13 residues. Germline CDR1 SGHDN, CDR2 FVKESK. In DNA, the CDR3 is TGTGCCAGCAGCCGATTAGGAGGGTACGAGCAGTACTTC. Translating it yields CASSRLGGYEQYF. Full variable domain (rest looked up from reference TRBV14 and TRBJ2-7): EAGVTQFPSHSVIEKGQTVTLRCDPISGHDNLYWYRRVMGKEIKFLLHFVKESKQDESGMPNNRFLAERTGGTYSTLKVQPAELEDSGVYFCASSRLGGYEQYFGPGTRLTVT.

The V gene is TRBV7-8, the J gene TRBJ2-7; 8 nucleotides align to TRBD1. The CDR3 length is 14 residues. The V gene end was trimmed by 4 bases and the J gene end by 2 bases; junction bases not matched to a gene: 4. CDR1 SGHVS and CDR2 FQNEAQ come from the germline V gene. The CDR3 coding sequence is TGTGCCAGCAGCTGGGCAGGGGGCGCCTACGAGCAGTACTTC. It specifies CASSWAGGAYEQYF.

The J gene is TRBJ2-3, the V gene TRBV5-1, with D possibly TRBD2 on 5 matching bases. Germline CDR1 is SGHRS and CDR2 is YFSETQ. This CDR3 is built from 14 residues. The V gene lost 4 bases and the J gene lost 3 bases, with 12 bases spanning the gap. This CDR3 is CASSILPGTDTQYF. The CDR3 DNA is TGCGCCAGCAGCATCTTACCGGGGACAGATACGCAGTATTTT.

This chain connects TRBV19 to TRBJ2-3, with 8 bases fitting TRBD2. This CDR3 region has 12 residues. The germline gives CDR1 LNHDA, CDR2 SQIVND (reference sequence). With 7 bases clipped from V and 10 bases from J, the junction kept 7 bases outside the gene matches. CDR3 nucleotide sequence: TGTGCCAGTATGCCCCAGCGGGAGCCGCAGTATTTT. It is translated as CASMPQREPQYF.

The genes are TRBV5-1 and TRBJ1-1; D uncertain. CDR1 and CDR2 from the germline V gene are SGHRS and YFSETQ. CDR3 length equals 14 residues. V gave up 2 bases and J gave up 0 bases, with 8 bases separating them. Here the CDR3 reads CASSLGWMNTEAFF. CDR3 in DNA: TGCGCCAGCAGCTTAGGGTGGATGAACACTGAAGCTTTCTTT.

V is TRBV7-2 and J is TRBJ2-2; 10 nucleotides agree with TRBD2. CDR1 SGHTA and CDR2 FQGNSA come from the germline V gene. The J segment lost 2 bases and the V segment lost 5 bases, leaving 2 bases of the junction unmatched. This CDR3 has 15 residues. The CDR3 here is CASSTLAGNTGELFF. The CDR3 DNA sequence: TGTGCCAGCAGCACACTAGCGGGAAACACCGGGGAGCTGTTTTTT.

V and J are TRBV7-9 and TRBJ2-5, with D tentatively TRBD2 (6 bases). The germline gives CDR1 SEHNR, CDR2 FQNEAQ (reference sequence). Trimming shortened V by 4 bases and J by 5 bases, and 14 bases separated the two germline ends. The CDR3 spans 14 residues. CDR3 sequence: CASSWGGTTETQYF. CDR3 in DNA: TGTGCCAGCAGCTGGGGCGGGACGACCGAGACCCAGTACTTC.

The rearrangement links TRBV2 to TRBJ1-6, with unresolved D. Trimming took 1 base from V and 6 from J, leaving 13 bases between them. The CDR3 length is 16 residues. The germline V gene encodes CDR1 SNHLY and CDR2 FYNNEI. The CDR3 region is CASSEGGPSVNSPLHF. CDR3 nucleotides: TGTGCCAGCAGTGAAGGTGGGCCGTCTGTTAATTCACCCCTCCACTTT.

The V and J genes are TRBV2 and TRBJ2-5, with a weak D call TRBD2 (5 bases). CDR3 size: 11 residues. Germline CDR1 is SNHLY and CDR2 is FYNNEI. V was shortened by 5 bases and J by 11 bases, with 12 bases between the two germline ends. CDR3 in DNA: TGTGCCAGCAGTATACTCGGGGAGCAGTACTTC. As protein: CASSILGEQYF.

The chain recombines TRBV7-8 with TRBJ1-5; no reliable D call. Trimming shortened V by 5 bases and J by 2 bases, and 19 bases separated the two germline ends. Looked up from germline, CDR1 is SGHVS and CDR2 is FQNEAQ. CDR3 length equals 17 residues. The CDR3 here is CASSDTRLKMGNQPQHF. Written as DNA, the CDR3 is TGTGCCAGCAGCGATACAAGGCTGAAGATGGGCAATCAGCCCCAGCATTTT.

The gene calls are TRBV6-6 and TRBJ1-4; 9 positions match TRBD1. This CDR3 has 15 residues. Trimming at V came to 6 bases and at J to 8 bases, leaving 10 bases not matched to a gene. Looked up from germline, CDR1 is MNHNY and CDR2 is SVGAGI (reference sequence). The DNA of the CDR3 is TGTGCCAGCAGGAACAAGGACAGGGGTGACGAAAAACTGTTTTTT. Its protein is CASRNKDRGDEKLFF.

The chain joins TRBV5-4 to TRBJ1-6; no clear D gene. V lost 4 bases and J lost 9, with 17 bases in between. The CDR3 spans 15 residues. Germline V gene lookup returns CDR1 SGHNT and CDR2 YYREEE (reference sequence). In nucleotides, the CDR3 is TGTGCCAGCAGCAGTAACACGCTAAGAGGTTCACCCCTCCACTTT. It encodes CASSSNTLRGSPLHF.

The J gene is TRBJ2-7, the V gene TRBV5-4, with D possibly matching TRBD1 (7 bases). The CDR3 is made up of 13 amino acids. Germline V lookup: CDR1 SGHNT, CDR2 YYREEE (reference sequence). With 0 bases removed from V and 6 bases from J, the gap between germline ends came to 10 bases. In DNA form, the CDR3 reads TGTGCCAGCAGCTTGGGACAGGGAGGCGAGCAGTACTTC. Encoded protein: CASSLGQGGEQYF. The full variable domain, completed using reference TRBV5-4 and TRBJ2-7, is ETGVTQSPTHLIKTRGQQVTLRCSSQSGHNTVSWYQQALGQGPQFIFQYYREEENGRGNFPPRFSGLQFPNYSSELNVNALELDDSALYLCASSLGQGGEQYFGPGTRLTVT.

The chain is built from TRBV5-5 and TRBJ1-2, with a possible D match to TRBD1 (5 bases). The CDR3 is made up of 16 amino acids. The ends were cut back, 3 bases at V and 5 bases at J, with 20 bases in the middle. Germline CDR1 and CDR2: SGHKS and YYEKEE (reference sequence). CDR3 sequence reads: CASSWGRRATLYGYTF. CDR3 DNA: TGTGCCAGCAGCTGGGGGAGGCGGGCCACTCTTTATGGCTACACCTTC.

This chain connects TRBV6-6 to TRBJ1-1; no definite D call. Germline V lookup: CDR1 MNHNY, CDR2 SVGAGI (reference sequence). Trimming took 3 bases from V and 3 from J, leaving 8 bases between them. The CDR3 covers 13 residues. CDR3 bases: TGTGCCAGCAGTTATAGCGCAGACACTGAAGCTTTCTTT. The encoded protein is CASSYSADTEAFF.

The gene calls are TRBV11-2 and TRBJ2-5; D uncertain. Germline loops: CDR1 SGHAT, CDR2 FQNNGV. The CDR3 length is 14 residues. The germline V and J ends were trimmed by 0 bases and 1 base, with 6 bases remaining between them. CDR3 nucleotide sequence: TGTGCCAGCAGCTTAGAACGGAGCCAAGAGACCCAGTACTTC. It is translated as CASSLERSQETQYF.

This chain joins TRBV9 and TRBJ1-1, with 11 bases fitting TRBD1. The CDR3 extends over 16 amino acids. Germline values: CDR1 SGDLS, CDR2 YYNGEE. V shed 4 bases, J shed 4 bases, and the junction held 9 bases outside the gene matches. CDR3 sequence (DNA): TGTGCCAGCAGCCCGAAAAGGGACAGGGGGGTCACTGAAGCTTTCTTT. Protein sequence: CASSPKRDRGVTEAFF.

J is TRBJ2-7 and V is TRBV13; D gene uncertain. CDR1 PRHDT and CDR2 FYEKMQ come from the germline V gene (reference sequence). V lost 5 bases and J lost 7, with 12 bases in between. The CDR3 spans 12 residues. CDR3 loop: CASSLTVGEQYF. CDR3 nucleotides: TGTGCCAGCAGCCTTACAGTAGGGGAGCAGTACTTC.

J is TRBJ2-5 and V is TRBV2; D remains unclear. This CDR3 has 13 residues. V gave up 0 bases and J gave up 5 bases, with 7 bases separating them. Germline-derived CDR1 and CDR2 are SNHLY and FYNNEI. DNA for the CDR3: TGTGCCAGCAGTGAAGCGCCCGGCGAGACCCAGTACTTC. Amino acids: CASSEAPGETQYF. Complete variable domain (other parts from reference TRBV2 and TRBJ2-5): EPEVTQTPSHQVTQMGQEVILRCVPISNHLYFYWYRQILGQKVEFLVSFYNNEISEKSEIFDDQFSVERPDGSNFTLKIRSTKLEDSAMYFCASSEAPGETQYFGPGTRLLVL.

The rearrangement links TRBV9 to TRBJ2-7; 9 bases match TRBD2. Unmatched junction bases numbered 8, after V lost 4 bases and J lost 3 bases. Per the germline V gene, CDR1 is SGDLS and CDR2 is YYNGEE. CDR3 length: 15 amino acids. CDR3 amino acids: CASSSTGTSIYEQYF. CDR3 sequence (DNA): TGTGCCAGCAGCTCCACCGGGACTAGCATCTACGAGCAGTACTTC.

The V and J genes are TRBV19 and TRBJ2-3; D may be TRBD2 (6 bases). The CDR3 is 14 amino acids. The V end lost 4 bases, the J end lost 0 bases, and 8 bases lay between the germline ends. The germline V gene encodes CDR1 LNHDA and CDR2 SQIVND (reference sequence). The CDR3 region is CASSKGGSTDTQYF. CDR3 bases: TGTGCCAGTAGTAAGGGAGGTAGCACAGATACGCAGTATTTT.

CDR3 protein: CASRLGTSDSYEQYF. The CDR3, as DNA: TGTGCCAGCAGACTGGGGACTAGCGATTCCTACGAGCAGTACTTC. This sequence joins TRBV6-5 and TRBJ2-7, with 10 bases aligning to TRBD2. This CDR3 has 15 residues. CDR1 is MNHEY, CDR2 SVGAGI, per germline. With 6 bases clipped from V and 1 base from J, the junction kept 6 bases outside the gene matches.

The chain uses TRBV5-4 and TRBJ2-5; TRBD2 aligns across 8 bases. V gave up 7 bases and J gave up 1 base; unmatched junction bases: 6. CDR1 SGHNT and CDR2 YYREEE come from the germline V gene (reference sequence). The CDR3 length is 14 residues. In DNA, the CDR3 is TGTGCCAGCCGAATAGCGGGGACCCAAGAGACCCAGTACTTC. As protein: CASRIAGTQETQYF.